This T cell receptor beta chain stems from a study of blood T cell repertoires in COVID-19. Study overall: The United States, Italy and Spain supplied acute and convalescent COVID-19 samples. PBMCs, B-cell-depleted T cells, or T cells provided the cDNA or gDNA that made up the material.

Profiling relied on immunoSEQ multiplex PCR, and the TCRdb table lists in-frame clones only, not all of them. The sample includes over 80,000 clones, about 89% of them seen just once. The V gene's germline CDR1 is SQVTM and CDR2 ANQGSEA. This CDR3 spans 11 amino acids. Trimming left V 6 bases short and J 0 bases short, with 3 bases between. The TCR sequence derives from a man aged 50 to 60 with acute or convalescent COVID-19. Sequencing was done on a sample of peripheral blood. The chain employs TRBV29-1 and TRBJ2-1; no reliable D call. CDR3 coding DNA: TGCAGCGTGAGCTCCTACAATGAGCAGTTCTTC. Translation: CSVSSYNEQFF.